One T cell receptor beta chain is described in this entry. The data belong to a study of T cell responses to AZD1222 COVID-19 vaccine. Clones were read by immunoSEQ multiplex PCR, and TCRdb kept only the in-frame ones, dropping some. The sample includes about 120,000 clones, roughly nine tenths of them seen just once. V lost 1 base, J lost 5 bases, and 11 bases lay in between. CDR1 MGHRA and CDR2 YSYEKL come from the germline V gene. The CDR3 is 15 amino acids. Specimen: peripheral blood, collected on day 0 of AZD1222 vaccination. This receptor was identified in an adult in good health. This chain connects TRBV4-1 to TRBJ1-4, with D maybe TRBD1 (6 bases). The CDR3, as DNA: TGCGCCAGCAGCCAAGTAAGCCAGGGGAATGAAAAACTGTTTTTT. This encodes CASSQVSQGNEKLFF.